What follows describes a single T cell receptor beta chain. The record originates from a study of blood T cells in healthy people across ages. Alongside a J-beta primer mix, a sample-barcoded 5' primer served in a second PCR lasting about 7 to 12 cycles. TCRdb reprocessed the 5' RACE reads with MiXCR, giving one entry per CDR3 protein. Of roughly 1.6 million distinct CDR3 sequences in the sample, about 35% were seen once. Germline V gene sequence: CDR1 SGHNT, CDR2 YYREEE (reference sequence). The CDR3 has 17 amino acids. Losses at the gene ends were 4 bases for V and 1 base for J; bases not matched to a gene: 11.

This chain joins TRBV5-4 and TRBJ2-5, with 9 positions matching TRBD1. The source of this sequence is a woman aged 30 to 39 in good health. The sample comprised blood. In DNA, the CDR3 is TGTGCCAGCAGCGGGAAACAGGGGACAGGGCTCCAAGAGACCCAGTACTTC. The encoded protein is CASSGKQGTGLQETQYF.